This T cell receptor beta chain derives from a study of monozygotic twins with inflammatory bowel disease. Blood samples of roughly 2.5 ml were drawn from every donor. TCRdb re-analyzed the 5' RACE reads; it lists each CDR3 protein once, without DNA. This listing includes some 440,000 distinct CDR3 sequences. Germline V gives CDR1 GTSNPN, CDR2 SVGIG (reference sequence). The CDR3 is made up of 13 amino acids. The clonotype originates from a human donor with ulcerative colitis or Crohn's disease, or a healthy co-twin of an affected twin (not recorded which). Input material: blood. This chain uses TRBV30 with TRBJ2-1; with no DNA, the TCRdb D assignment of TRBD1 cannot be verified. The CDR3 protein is CARMLEAPDEQFF.